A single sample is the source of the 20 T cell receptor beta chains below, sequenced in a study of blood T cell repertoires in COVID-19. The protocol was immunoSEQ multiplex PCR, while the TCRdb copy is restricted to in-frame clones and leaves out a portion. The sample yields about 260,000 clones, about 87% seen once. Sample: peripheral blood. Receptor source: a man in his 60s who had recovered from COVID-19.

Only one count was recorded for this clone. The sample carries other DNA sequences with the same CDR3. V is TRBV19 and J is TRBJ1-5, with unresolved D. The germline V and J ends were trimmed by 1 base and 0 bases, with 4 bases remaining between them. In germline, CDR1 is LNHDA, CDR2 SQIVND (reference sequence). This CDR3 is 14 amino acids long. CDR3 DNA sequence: TGTGCCAGTAGTATAGGTATTAGCAATCAGCCCCAGCATTTT. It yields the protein CASSIGISNQPQHF.

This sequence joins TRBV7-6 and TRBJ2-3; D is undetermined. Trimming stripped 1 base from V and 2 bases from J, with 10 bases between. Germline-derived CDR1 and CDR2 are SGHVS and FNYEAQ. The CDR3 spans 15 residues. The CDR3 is CASSLGPGPTDTQYF. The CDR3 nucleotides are TGTGCCAGCAGCTTAGGTCCAGGTCCCACAGATACGCAGTATTTT.

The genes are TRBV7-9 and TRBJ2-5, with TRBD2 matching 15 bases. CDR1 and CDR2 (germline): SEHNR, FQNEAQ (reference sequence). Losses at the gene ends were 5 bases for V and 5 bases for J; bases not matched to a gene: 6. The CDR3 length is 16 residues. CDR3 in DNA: TGTGCCAGCAGCAATGGACTAGCGGGGGGGCATGAGACCCAGTACTTC. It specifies CASSNGLAGGHETQYF.

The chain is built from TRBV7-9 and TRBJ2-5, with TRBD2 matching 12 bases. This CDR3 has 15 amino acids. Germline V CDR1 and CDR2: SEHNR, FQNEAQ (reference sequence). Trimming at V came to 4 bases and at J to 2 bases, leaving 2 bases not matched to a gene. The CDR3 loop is CASSWTSGVQETQYF. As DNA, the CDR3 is TGTGCCAGCAGCTGGACTAGCGGGGTTCAAGAGACCCAGTACTTC.

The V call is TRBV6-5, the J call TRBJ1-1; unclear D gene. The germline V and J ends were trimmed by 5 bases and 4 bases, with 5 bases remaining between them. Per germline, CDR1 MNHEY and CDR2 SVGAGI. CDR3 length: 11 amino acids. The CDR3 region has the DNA TGTGCCAGCAGTACAGCCACTGAAGCTTTCTTT. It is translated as CASSTATEAFF.

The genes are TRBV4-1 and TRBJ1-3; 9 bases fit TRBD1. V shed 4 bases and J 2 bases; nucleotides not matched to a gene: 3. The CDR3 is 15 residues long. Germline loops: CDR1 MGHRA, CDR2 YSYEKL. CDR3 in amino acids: CASSPDRGAGNTIYF. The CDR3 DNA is TGCGCCAGCAGCCCTGACAGGGGGGCTGGAAACACCATATATTTT.

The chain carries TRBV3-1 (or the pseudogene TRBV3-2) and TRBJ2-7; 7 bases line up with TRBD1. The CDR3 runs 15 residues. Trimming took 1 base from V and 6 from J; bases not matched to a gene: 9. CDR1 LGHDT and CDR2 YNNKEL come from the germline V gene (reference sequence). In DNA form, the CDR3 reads TGTGCCAGCAGCCAAGCCACAGGGGCGAGAGGCGAGCAGTACTTC. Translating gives CASSQATGARGEQYF.

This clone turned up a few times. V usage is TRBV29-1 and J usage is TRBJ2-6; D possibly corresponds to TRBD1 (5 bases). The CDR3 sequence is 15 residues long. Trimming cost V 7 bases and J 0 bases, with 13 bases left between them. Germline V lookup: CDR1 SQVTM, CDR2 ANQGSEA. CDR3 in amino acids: CSARTLVSGANVLTF. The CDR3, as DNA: TGCAGCGCCCGGACACTCGTCTCTGGGGCCAACGTCCTGACTTTC.

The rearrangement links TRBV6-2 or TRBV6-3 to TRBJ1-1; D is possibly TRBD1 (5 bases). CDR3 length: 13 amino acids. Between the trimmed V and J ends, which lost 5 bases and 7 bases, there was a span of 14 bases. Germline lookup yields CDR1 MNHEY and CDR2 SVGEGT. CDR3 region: CASSPRRGFEAFF. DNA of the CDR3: TGTGCCAGCAGTCCCCGTCGGGGGTTTGAAGCTTTCTTT.

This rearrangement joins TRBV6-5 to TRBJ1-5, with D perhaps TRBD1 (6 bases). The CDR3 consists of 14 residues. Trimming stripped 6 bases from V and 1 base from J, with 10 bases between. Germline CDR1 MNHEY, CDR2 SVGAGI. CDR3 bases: TGTGCCAGCAGCCTACAGGGCAGCAATCAGCCCCAGCATTTT. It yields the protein CASSLQGSNQPQHF.

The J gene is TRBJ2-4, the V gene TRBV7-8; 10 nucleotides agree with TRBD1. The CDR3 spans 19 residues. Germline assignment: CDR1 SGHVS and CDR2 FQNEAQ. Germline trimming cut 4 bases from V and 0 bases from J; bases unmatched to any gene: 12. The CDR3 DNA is TGTGCCAGCAGCTCACAAGGGACAGGGGTAGATCTAGCCAAAAACATTCAGTACTTC. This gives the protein CASSSQGTGVDLAKNIQYF.

CDR3 region: CSVVVPGGNTIYF. The DNA for the CDR3 is TGCAGCGTTGTAGTCCCGGGGGGAAACACCATATATTTT. J is TRBJ1-3 and V is TRBV29-1; D gene unclear. Trimming pared 4 bases from V and 4 bases from J, leaving 11 bases between. CDR3 length equals 13 residues. The germline V gene has CDR1 SQVTM and CDR2 ANQGSEA.

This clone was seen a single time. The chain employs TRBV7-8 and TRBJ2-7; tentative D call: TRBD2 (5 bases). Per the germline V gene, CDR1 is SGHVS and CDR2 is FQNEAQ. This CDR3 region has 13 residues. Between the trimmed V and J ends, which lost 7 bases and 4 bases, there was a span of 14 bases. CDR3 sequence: CASNGGRLYEQYF. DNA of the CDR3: TGTGCCAGCAACGGCGGCAGACTATACGAGCAGTACTTC.

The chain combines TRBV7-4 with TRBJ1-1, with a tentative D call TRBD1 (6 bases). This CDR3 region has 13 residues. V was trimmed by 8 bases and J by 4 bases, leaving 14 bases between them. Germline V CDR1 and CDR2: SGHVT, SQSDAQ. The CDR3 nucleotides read TGTGCCAGCCCGCGGGGGGGGCCCACTGAAGCTTTCTTT. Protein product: CASPRGGPTEAFF.

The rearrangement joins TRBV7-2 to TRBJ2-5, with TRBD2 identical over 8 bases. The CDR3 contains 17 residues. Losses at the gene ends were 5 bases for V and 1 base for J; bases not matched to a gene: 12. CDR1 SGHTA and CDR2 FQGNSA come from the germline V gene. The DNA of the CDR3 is TGTGCCAGCAGCCCCAGGGTGATCAGCGGGGGCCAAGAGACCCAGTACTTC. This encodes CASSPRVISGGQETQYF.

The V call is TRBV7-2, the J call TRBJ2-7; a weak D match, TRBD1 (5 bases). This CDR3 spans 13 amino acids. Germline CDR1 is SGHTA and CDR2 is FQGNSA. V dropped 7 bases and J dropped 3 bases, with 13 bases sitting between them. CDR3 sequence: CASTIQGIYEQYF. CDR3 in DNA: TGTGCCAGCACCATTCAGGGTATCTACGAGCAGTACTTC.

The CDR3 bases are TGTGCCAGCAGCCGGGAGTTTAATTCACCCCTCCACTTT. It codes for CASSREFNSPLHF. The genes are TRBV5-6 and TRBJ1-6, with unresolved D. This CDR3 comprises 13 residues. Germline V gives CDR1 SGHDT, CDR2 YYEEEE. The ends were cut back, 4 bases at V and 6 bases at J, with 8 bases in the middle.

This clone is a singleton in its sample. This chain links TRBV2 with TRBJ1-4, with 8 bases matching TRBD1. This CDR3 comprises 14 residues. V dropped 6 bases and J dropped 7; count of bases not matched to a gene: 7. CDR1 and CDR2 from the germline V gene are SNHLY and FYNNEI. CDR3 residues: CASRATGGGEKLFF. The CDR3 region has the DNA TGTGCCAGCAGAGCTACAGGGGGTGGTGAAAAACTGTTTTTT.

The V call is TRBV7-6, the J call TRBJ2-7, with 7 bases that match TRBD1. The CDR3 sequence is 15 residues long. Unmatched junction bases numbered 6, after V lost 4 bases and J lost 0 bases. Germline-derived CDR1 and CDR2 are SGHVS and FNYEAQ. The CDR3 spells CASSYDRAVSYEQYF. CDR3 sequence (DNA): TGTGCCAGCAGCTACGACAGGGCGGTCTCCTACGAGCAGTACTTC.

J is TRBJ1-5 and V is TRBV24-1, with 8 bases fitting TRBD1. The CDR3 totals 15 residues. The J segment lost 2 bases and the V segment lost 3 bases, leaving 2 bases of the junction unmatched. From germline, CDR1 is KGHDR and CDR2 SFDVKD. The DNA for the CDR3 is TGTGCCACCAGTGATCCGACAGGGGGCAATCAGCCCCAGCATTTT. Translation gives CATSDPTGGNQPQHF.